This record concerns one TCR beta chain sequence. Measured with immunoSEQ multiplex PCR; TCRdb has only the in-frame clones, and not every one. Of around 160,000 clones in the sample, about 93% were seen once. This specimen belongs to a study of T cell responses to AZD1222 COVID-19 vaccine. Trimming shortened V by 2 bases and J by 1 base, and 9 bases separated the two germline ends. Germline V gene sequence: CDR1 SGHNT, CDR2 YYREEE (reference sequence). CDR3 length: 14 residues. V gene TRBV5-4 combines with J gene TRBJ1-1; D uncertain. This clonotype was obtained from an adult in good health. Sample: peripheral blood, taken on day 0 of MenACWY control vaccination. The CDR3, as DNA: TGTGCCAGCAGCTTTTTTGATGCGAACACTGAAGCTTTCTTT. Residues: CASSFFDANTEAFF.